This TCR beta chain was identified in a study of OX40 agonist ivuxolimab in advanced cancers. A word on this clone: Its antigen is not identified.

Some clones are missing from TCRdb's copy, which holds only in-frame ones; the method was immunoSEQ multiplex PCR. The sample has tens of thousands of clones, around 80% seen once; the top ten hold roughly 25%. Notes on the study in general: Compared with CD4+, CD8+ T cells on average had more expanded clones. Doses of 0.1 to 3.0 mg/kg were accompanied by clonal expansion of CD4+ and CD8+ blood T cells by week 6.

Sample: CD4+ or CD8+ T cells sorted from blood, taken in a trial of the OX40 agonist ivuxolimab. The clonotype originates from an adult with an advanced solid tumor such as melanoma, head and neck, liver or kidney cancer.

The CDR3 sequence: CASSTTTARIYEQYF. As DNA, the CDR3 is TGTGCCAGCAGTACTACGACCGCTAGGATCTACGAGCAGTACTTC. The rearrangement links TRBV27 to TRBJ2-7; D ambiguous. Germline lookup yields CDR1 MNHEY and CDR2 SMNVEV (reference sequence). The CDR3 consists of 15 residues. The V end was cut by 5 bases, the J end by 3 bases, with 17 bases between.